The source of this T cell receptor (beta chain) is a study of shared clonotypes between healthy human individuals. The material for each subset, its genomic DNA, was split evenly across several immunoSEQ plates. Per the original data handling: Filtering was not the same, since immunoSEQ gave junction-only sequences without quality scores. Produced via immunoSEQ multiplex PCR; TCRdb's table is partial and in-frame only. The V and J calls and clone size come from that table; D and trimming were worked out from the DNA. The data hold a few hundred thousand clones, with about 74% observed a single time. Between the trimmed V and J ends, which lost 2 bases and 0 bases, there was a span of 7 bases. Germline V CDR1 and CDR2: WSHSY, SAAADI. This CDR3 is 14 amino acids long. It was some 96 million PBMCs that unsorted samples used for genomic DNA.

The clonotype was recovered from a woman aged 40 to 49 in good health. Some clones in this sample may be carry-over from other donors' samples. The chain combines TRBV10-2 with TRBJ1-1, with unresolved D. The sequenced material came from PBMCs. Written as DNA, the CDR3 is TGCGCCAGCAGTGAGAGTATGGTGAACACTGAAGCTTTCTTT. Translating it yields CASSESMVNTEAFF.